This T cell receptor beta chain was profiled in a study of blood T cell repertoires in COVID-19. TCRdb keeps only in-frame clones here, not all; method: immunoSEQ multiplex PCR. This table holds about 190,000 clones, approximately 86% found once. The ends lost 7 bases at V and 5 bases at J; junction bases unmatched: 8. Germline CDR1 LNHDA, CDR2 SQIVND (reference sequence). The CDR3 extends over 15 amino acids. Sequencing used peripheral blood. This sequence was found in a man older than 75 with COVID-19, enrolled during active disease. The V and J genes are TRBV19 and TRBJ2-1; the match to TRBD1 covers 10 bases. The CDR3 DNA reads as TGTGCCAGTAAGGGGGCCGGACAGGGGGACAATGAGCAGTTCTTC. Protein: CASKGAGQGDNEQFF.